This T cell receptor (beta chain) was captured by sequencing in a study of T-cell memory formation after mild COVID-19. Study findings and constraints: Clones contracting over day 15 to 85 were CD4/CD8 balanced, with later expanders leaning CD4+. Researchers found some responding clones in pre-infection memory, a sign that cross-reactive memory joined.

TCRdb called the 5' RACE reads again in MiXCR, with one record for every CDR3 protein. The top ten hold more than 9% of the sample, which has about 470,000 distinct CDR3 sequences, 15% to 20% seen once. The CDR3 has 13 amino acids. Deletions cut 3 bases from V and 2 bases from J, with 7 bases between. The sample holds a few counts of this clonotype. The antigen is unknown. The receptor's source is an adult woman who had mild COVID-19 (a few samples of this study predate the infection). Cell type and time point are not known. This sequence joins TRBV12-3 or TRBV12-4 and TRBJ1-2, with a tentative D call TRBD1 (5 bases). The sequencing input was PBMCs or a T cell subset sorted from them (not recorded which). The CDR3 sequence: CASSFGQNYGYTF. The CDR3 DNA sequence: TGTGCCAGCAGTTTTGGACAAAACTATGGCTACACCTTC.